The TCR beta chain described here comes from a study of blood T cell repertoires in COVID-19. Study processing details: Estimated nucleated cell counts came from reference gene primer amplification. The data were produced by immunoSEQ multiplex PCR, yet TCRdb's version contains in-frame clones alone and is incomplete. Clone size and V and J calls were adopted from that table, with D and trimming inferred from the DNA. The table lists approximately 270,000 clones, roughly 85% of them singletons. This CDR3 region has 14 residues. Trimming took 1 base from V and 4 from J, leaving 13 bases between them. Germline V gene sequence: CDR1 SQVTM, CDR2 ANQGSEA. Recruits, aged about 18 to 89 years, lived in 20 to 30 US areas.

The clonotype originates from a woman between 50 and 59 years old who had recovered from COVID-19. The V and J genes are TRBV29-1 and TRBJ1-1, with a weak D call TRBD1 (5 bases). The sequencing input was PBMCs or T cells enriched from blood (not recorded which). Here the CDR3 DNA reads TGCAGCGTTGAAGTGTCAGGGAGGGGCACTGAAGCTTTCTTT. It translates to CSVEVSGRGTEAFF.